This T cell receptor beta chain derives from a study of T-cell memory formation after mild COVID-19. Overall study context: TCR clusters were mostly donor specific. Overall study results and limits: Clones contracting over day 15 to 85 were CD4/CD8 balanced, with later expanders leaning CD4+. Memory from before infection featured some responding clones, which suggests cross-reactive memory joined.

This CDR3 is built from 15 residues. Losses at the gene ends were 4 bases for V and 3 bases for J; bases not matched to a gene: 6. The germline V gene encodes CDR1 SGHKS and CDR2 YYEKEE (reference sequence). A 5'RACE reaction primed in the constant segment made cDNA libraries of TCR alpha and TCR beta, and these carried sample barcodes and UMIs. TCRdb re-derived calls from the 5' RACE reads in MiXCR, one entry per CDR3 protein. There are roughly 100,000 distinct CDR3 sequences in the sample; approximately 15% occur only once, and around two fifths lies in the top ten. As to this clonotype: Its target is not known.

The clonotype comes from a man between 18 and 35 years old who had mild COVID-19 (a few samples of this study predate the infection). Cell type and time point are not known. The chain uses TRBV5-5 and TRBJ2-3, with 9 nucleotides matching TRBD1. What was sequenced was PBMCs or a T cell subset sorted from them (not recorded which). The CDR3 nucleotides read TGTGCCAGCAGCCAATACAGGGGGCGGACAGATACGCAGTATTTT. Translation gives CASSQYRGRTDTQYF.